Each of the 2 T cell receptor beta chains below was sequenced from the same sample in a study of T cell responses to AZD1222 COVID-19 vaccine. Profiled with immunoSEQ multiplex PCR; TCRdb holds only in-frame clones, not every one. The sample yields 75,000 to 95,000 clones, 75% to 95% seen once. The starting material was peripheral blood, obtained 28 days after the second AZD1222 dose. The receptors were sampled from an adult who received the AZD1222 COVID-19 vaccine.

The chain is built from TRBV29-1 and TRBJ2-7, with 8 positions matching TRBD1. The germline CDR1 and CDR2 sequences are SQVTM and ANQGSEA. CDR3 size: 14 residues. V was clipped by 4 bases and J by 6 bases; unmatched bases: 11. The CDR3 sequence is CSVAQGDRWGEQYF. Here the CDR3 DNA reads TGCAGCGTTGCTCAAGGGGACAGGTGGGGCGAGCAGTACTTC.

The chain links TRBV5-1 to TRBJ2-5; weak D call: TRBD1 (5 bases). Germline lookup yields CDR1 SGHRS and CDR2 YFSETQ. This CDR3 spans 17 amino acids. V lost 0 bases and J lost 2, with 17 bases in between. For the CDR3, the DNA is TGCGCCAGCAGCTTGGTGGGGCTTCTGAGCGTTCAAGAGACCCAGTACTTC. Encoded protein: CASSLVGLLSVQETQYF. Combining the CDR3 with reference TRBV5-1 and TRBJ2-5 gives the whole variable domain KAGVTQTPRYLIKTRGQQVTLSCSPISGHRSVSWYQQTPGQGLQFLFEYFSETQRNKGNFPGRFSGRQFSNSRSEMNVSTLELGDSALYLCASSLVGLLSVQETQYFGPGTRLLVL.